Each of the 25 T cell receptor beta chains below was sequenced from the same sample in a study of blood T cell repertoires in COVID-19. Sequencing was performed with immunoSEQ multiplex PCR; in TCRdb, only in-frame clones are kept and a portion is missing. The data contain some 400,000 clones, around 87% of them singletons. The sample comprised peripheral blood. Receptors originate from a man aged 18 to 29 with active or convalescent COVID-19.

This rearrangement joins TRBV7-9 to TRBJ2-5; no clear D. Per the germline V gene, CDR1 is SEHNR and CDR2 is FQNEAQ (reference sequence). The CDR3 spans 12 residues. V was cut by 5 bases and J by 0 bases, with 4 bases left in between. The DNA for the CDR3 is TGTGCCAGCAGCCTAAACCAAGAGACCCAGTACTTC. It is translated as CASSLNQETQYF.

The J gene is TRBJ1-1, the V gene TRBV7-9; D uncertain. This CDR3 has 13 residues. Germline V CDR1 and CDR2: SEHNR, FQNEAQ (reference sequence). Trimming took 4 bases from V and 1 from J, leaving 7 bases between them. The CDR3 sequence: CASSSTSNTEAFF. In DNA, the CDR3 is TGTGCCAGCAGCTCGACATCGAACACTGAAGCTTTCTTT.

The chain joins TRBV19 to TRBJ1-3; D is undetermined. Germline assignment: CDR1 LNHDA and CDR2 SQIVND (reference sequence). The CDR3 is made up of 14 amino acids. Trimming left V 4 bases short and J 3 bases short, with 10 bases between. The CDR3 loop is CASSTDIGGNTIYF. The CDR3 DNA sequence: TGTGCCAGTAGTACTGACATCGGTGGAAACACCATATATTTT. Filled out from reference TRBV19 and TRBJ1-3, the complete variable domain reads DGGITQSPKYLFRKEGQNVTLSCEQNLNHDAMYWYRQDPGQGLRLIYYSQIVNDFQKGDIAEGYSVSREKKESFPLTVTSAQKNPTAFYLCASSTDIGGNTIYFGEGSWLTVV.

The chain uses TRBV5-1 and TRBJ2-1, with D possibly matching TRBD2 (7 bases). This CDR3 has 20 residues. The germline CDR1 and CDR2 sequences are SGHRS and YFSETQ. V gave up 0 bases and J gave up 0 bases, with 22 bases separating them. Here the CDR3 DNA reads TGCGCCAGCAGCTTGGAGGTCGGGGGGCCTAGGGGCGTCTCCTACAATGAGCAGTTCTTC. As protein: CASSLEVGGPRGVSYNEQFF.

The chain carries TRBV6-6 and TRBJ2-2; weak D call: TRBD1 (5 bases). V was clipped by 6 bases and J by 6 bases, with 17 bases between them. Looked up from germline, CDR1 is MNHNY and CDR2 is SVGAGI (reference sequence). The CDR3 covers 15 residues. CDR3 region: CASRRDGAPSGELFF. CDR3 DNA: TGTGCCAGCAGAAGAGATGGGGCCCCCTCCGGGGAGCTGTTTTTT.

This chain joins TRBV3-1 (or the pseudogene TRBV3-2) and TRBJ2-1; tentatively, D is TRBD1 (5 bases). The CDR3 is made up of 15 amino acids. Trimming shortened V by 4 bases and J by 2 bases, and 12 bases separated the two germline ends. CDR1 LGHDT and CDR2 YNNKEL come from the germline V gene (reference sequence). Written as DNA, the CDR3 is TGTGCCAGCAGCCTCGACAGACAACCCTACAATGAGCAGTTCTTC. It specifies CASSLDRQPYNEQFF.

This chain connects TRBV12-5 to TRBJ1-2; TRBD1 aligns across 8 bases. Trimming at V came to 7 bases and at J to 1 base, leaving 5 bases not matched to a gene. CDR1 and CDR2 (germline): LGHNT, FRNRAP. The CDR3 totals 14 residues. In DNA, the CDR3 is TGTGCTAGTGCCTCGGGACAGGTTAACTATGGCTACACCTTC. Translating gives CASASGQVNYGYTF.

The rearrangement joins TRBV15 to TRBJ2-1; 8 nucleotides agree with TRBD2. This CDR3 spans 19 amino acids. With V trimmed by 0 bases and J by 6 bases, 16 bases remained unmatched. Germline CDR1 LNHNV, CDR2 YYDKDF (reference sequence). CDR3 sequence reads: CATSRDISFGAGAGNEQFF. The CDR3 bases are TGTGCCACCAGCAGAGATATTTCTTTCGGAGCGGGAGCGGGCAATGAGCAGTTCTTC.

The CDR3 sequence is CASSLGWGHPSNQPQHF. The CDR3 nucleotides are TGTGCCAGCAGTTTAGGGTGGGGACACCCTAGCAATCAGCCCCAGCATTTT. The chain employs TRBV6-4 and TRBJ1-5, with D perhaps matching TRBD1 (6 bases). The CDR3 runs to 17 residues. V lost 5 bases and J 0 bases, leaving 17 bases between the germline ends. Per germline, CDR1 MRHNA and CDR2 SNTAGT.

The rearrangement uses TRBV4-2 and TRBJ1-5, with D hard to call. This CDR3 has 15 residues. V was clipped by 4 bases and J by 5 bases, with 15 bases between them. Germline-derived CDR1 and CDR2 are LGHNA and YNFKEQ. CDR3 region: CASSPNIVDYQPQHF. The DNA of the CDR3 is TGTGCCAGCAGCCCCAACATCGTAGACTATCAGCCCCAGCATTTT.

Comment on this clone: This may arise from a read error, as a much more abundant clone is one base away. The rearrangement links TRBV27 to TRBJ2-7; TRBD2 aligns across 8 bases. The V segment lost 4 bases and the J segment 1 base; nucleotides outside the gene matches: 3. Germline CDR1 MNHEY, CDR2 SMNVEV (reference sequence). CDR3 length equals 14 residues. The CDR3 nucleotides are TGTGCCAGCAGTTACGGGACTAGTTCCTACGAGCAGTACTTC. Translation: CASSYGTSSYEQYF.

This clone was recorded only once. V gene TRBV13 combines with J gene TRBJ1-5; TRBD1 matches at 10 bases. V shed 5 bases and J 6 bases; nucleotides not matched to a gene: 7. This CDR3 region has 15 residues. CDR1 is PRHDT, CDR2 FYEKMQ, per germline (reference sequence). The CDR3 sequence: CASSLGTGAFQPQHF. Here the CDR3 DNA reads TGTGCCAGCAGCCTCGGGACAGGGGCGTTTCAGCCCCAGCATTTT.

The genes are TRBV11-3 and TRBJ2-1; weak D call: TRBD2 (6 bases). This CDR3 contains 16 residues. Trimming removed 2 bases at V and 4 bases at J, with 15 bases between. From germline, CDR1 is SGHNT and CDR2 YENEEA. The CDR3 DNA is TGTGCCAGCAGCTTACCTGGAGGGGTCGGGTACAATGAGCAGTTCTTC. As protein: CASSLPGGVGYNEQFF.

The chain has TRBV21-1 and TRBJ1-2. TRBV21-1 is given as a pseudogene. This CDR3 is 15 amino acids long. CDR3 coding DNA: TGTGCCAGCGGAGGTCCGGCATCAGCTAACTATGGCTACACCTTC. The encoded protein is CASGGPASANYGYTF.

The chain couples TRBV19 to TRBJ2-7; a weak D match, TRBD2 (5 bases). CDR1 is LNHDA and CDR2 is SQIVND in the germline V gene (reference sequence). The CDR3 loop spans 19 amino acids. Between the trimmed V and J ends, which lost 7 bases and 6 bases, there was a span of 34 bases. The CDR3 DNA is TGTGCCAGTACCCCCCCCCGGGCTAAAAGCCCGGTGCGACTACGCGAGCAGTACTTC. As protein: CASTPPRAKSPVRLREQYF. Full variable domain (rest looked up from reference TRBV19 and TRBJ2-7): DGGITQSPKYLFRKEGQNVTLSCEQNLNHDAMYWYRQDPGQGLRLIYYSQIVNDFQKGDIAEGYSVSREKKESFPLTVTSAQKNPTAFYLCASTPPRAKSPVRLREQYFGPGTRLTVT.

This chain links TRBV12-5 with TRBJ1-6, with TRBD1 matching 9 bases. The V and J ends lost 0 bases and 7 bases, in that order; junction bases with no gene match: 10. The germline gives CDR1 LGHNT, CDR2 FRNRAP. The CDR3 loop spans 18 amino acids. For the CDR3, the DNA is TGTGCTAGTGGTTTGGTCCACCCTGGGACAGGGTGGAATTCACCCCTCCACTTT. It codes for CASGLVHPGTGWNSPLHF. The whole variable domain, remainder taken from reference TRBV12-5 and TRBJ1-6, is DARVTQTPRHKVTEMGQEVTMRCQPILGHNTVFWYRQTMMQGLELLAYFRNRAPLDDSGMPKDRFSAEMPDATLATLKIQPSEPRDSAVYFCASGLVHPGTGWNSPLHFGNGTRLTVT.

The chain couples TRBV18 to TRBJ2-7; possible D gene TRBD2, 5 bases. V was cut by 6 bases and J by 0 bases, with 12 bases left in between. Germline CDR1 and CDR2: KGHSH and LQKENI. This CDR3 contains 14 residues. The CDR3 is CASSSTGSSYEQYF. The CDR3 coding sequence is TGTGCCAGCTCGTCGACGGGGAGCTCCTACGAGCAGTACTTC. Complete variable domain (other parts from reference TRBV18 and TRBJ2-7): NAGVMQNPRHLVRRRGQEARLRCSPMKGHSHVYWYRQLPEEGLKFMVYLQKENIIDESGMPKERFSAEFPKEGPSILRIQQVVRGDSAAYFCASSSTGSSYEQYFGPGTRLTVT.

This clone was seen just once. The genes are TRBV19 and TRBJ2-5; TRBD1 is a possible D gene (5 bases). Per the germline V gene, CDR1 is LNHDA and CDR2 is SQIVND (reference sequence). CDR3 length equals 14 residues. Deletions cut 7 bases from V and 9 bases from J, with 21 bases between. CDR3 in amino acids: CASTASRGFTPQYF. The CDR3 nucleotides are TGTGCCAGTACCGCGTCAAGGGGCTTTACTCCCCAGTACTTC.

The chain carries TRBV9 and TRBJ2-7; 8 positions agree with TRBD1. Germline values: CDR1 SGDLS, CDR2 YYNGEE. V lost 5 bases to trimming and J lost 5 bases; unmatched junction nucleotides: 9. This CDR3 has 14 residues. The CDR3 sequence is CASSTGGGLNEQYF. The CDR3 DNA reads TGTGCCAGCAGTACAGGGGGTGGACTGAACGAGCAGTACTTC.

This clone was detected only once. This chain joins TRBV5-3 and TRBJ2-1; 7 nucleotides match TRBD2. TRBV5-3 is filed as an ORF, its function uncertain. The CDR3 contains 18 residues. The junction had 12 bases not matched to a gene; V was cut back by 2 bases and J by 1 base. The DNA for the CDR3 is TGTGCCAGAAGCTTAAGCGGGGCGGGCGGTCGATCCTACAATGAGCAGTTCTTC. The encoded protein is CARSLSGAGGRSYNEQFF.

The chain recombines TRBV30 with TRBJ2-5; 7 nucleotides line up with TRBD1. V lost 5 bases, J lost 4 bases, and 7 bases stayed unmatched. Germline-derived CDR1 and CDR2 are GTSNPN and SVGIG (reference sequence). The length of the CDR3 is 13 residues. The CDR3 is CAWGGNRGETQYF. The CDR3 coding sequence is TGTGCCTGGGGTGGGAACAGGGGAGAGACCCAGTACTTC. Drawing the rest from reference TRBV30 and TRBJ2-5, the complete variable domain is SQTIHQWPATLVQPVGSPLSLECTVEGTSNPNLYWYRQAAGRGLQLLFYSVGIGQISSEVPQNLSASRPQDRQFILSSKKLLLSDSGFYLCAWGGNRGETQYFGPGTRLLVL.

V gene TRBV29-1 combines with J gene TRBJ1-1; TRBD1 agrees at 7 bases. The CDR3 covers 12 residues. Germline V gene sequence: CDR1 SQVTM, CDR2 ANQGSEA. The junction had 7 bases not matched to a gene; V was cut back by 7 bases and J by 5 bases. CDR3 sequence: CSANRGWTEAFF. CDR3 DNA sequence: TGCAGCGCGAACAGGGGTTGGACTGAAGCTTTCTTT.

The gene calls are TRBV28 and TRBJ1-2, with 8 bases lining up with TRBD1. Germline loops: CDR1 MDHEN, CDR2 SYDVKM. CDR3 length: 16 amino acids. Germline trimming cut 4 bases from V and 2 bases from J; bases unmatched to any gene: 9. This CDR3 reads CASSSPRDRRNYGYTF. The CDR3 DNA reads as TGTGCCAGCAGTTCCCCCCGGGACAGGAGAAACTATGGCTACACCTTC.

The rearrangement links TRBV12-3 or TRBV12-4 to TRBJ1-5; D is ambiguous. The CDR3 has 13 residues. V was trimmed by 5 bases and J by 5 bases, leaving 10 bases between them. CDR3 loop: CASSMGRYQPQHF. CDR3 sequence (DNA): TGTGCCAGCAGTATGGGGAGATATCAGCCCCAGCATTTT.

V gene TRBV7-2 combines with J gene TRBJ1-4, with 9 positions matching TRBD1. Per germline, CDR1 SGHTA and CDR2 FQGNSA. The J segment lost 6 bases and the V segment lost 5 bases, leaving 4 bases of the junction unmatched. CDR3 length equals 14 residues. CDR3 bases: TGTGCCAGCAGCCAGACAGGGGGACATGAAAAACTGTTTTTT. Translated: CASSQTGGHEKLFF.